The present TCR beta chain was sequenced within a study of cytomegalovirus exposure and HLA in healthy donors. Whole-study findings and limits: Researchers catalogued 164 TCR beta chains as cytomegalovirus-associated.

Concerning this clone: What it recognizes is unknown.

This table comes from immunoSEQ multiplex PCR, and its TCRdb copy is limited to in-frame clones, with some not included. The table lists about 270,000 clones, 80% to 90% of them singletons. V shed 1 base and J shed 6 bases, with 10 bases lying between them. Germline loops: CDR1 SGHNT, CDR2 YENEEA. This CDR3 has 13 residues. The sequencing sample was made of PBMCs. V usage is TRBV11-3 and J usage is TRBJ2-7, with a weak D call TRBD1 (5 bases). The sequence was collected from a young woman in good health and CMV-seronegative. The CDR3 DNA sequence: TGTGCCAGCAGCTTAGGGGCAGGGCGCGAGCAGTACTTC. Translated: CASSLGAGREQYF.